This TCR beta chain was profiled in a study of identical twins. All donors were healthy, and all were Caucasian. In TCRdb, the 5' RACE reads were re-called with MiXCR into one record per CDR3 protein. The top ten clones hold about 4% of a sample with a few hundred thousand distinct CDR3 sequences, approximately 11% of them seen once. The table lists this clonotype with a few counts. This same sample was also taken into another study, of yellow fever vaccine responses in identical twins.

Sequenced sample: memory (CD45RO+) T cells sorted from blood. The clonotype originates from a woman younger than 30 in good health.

CDR3 protein: CASSLGGGQVDEQFF. DNA of the CDR3: TGTGCCAGCAGCTTGGGGGGGGGCCAGGTCGATGAGCAGTTCTTC. V gene TRBV7-2 combines with J gene TRBJ2-1, with a weak D call TRBD2 (7 bases). Looked up from germline, CDR1 is SGHTA and CDR2 is FQGNSA. The CDR3 is 15 amino acids. Deletions cut 3 bases from V and 8 bases from J, with 17 bases between.